A selection of T cell receptor beta chains follows, all from one sample in a study of T-cell memory formation after mild COVID-19. TCRdb reprocessed the 5' RACE reads with MiXCR, giving one entry per CDR3 protein. This sample yields 350,000 to 450,000 distinct CDR3 sequences, of which approximately 24% are seen a single time; 8.8% belongs to the top ten. Sequenced input: PBMCs or a T cell subset sorted from them (not recorded which). These receptors were collected from an adult woman who had mild COVID-19 (a few samples of this study predate the infection). Cell type and time point are not known. The CDR3 runs from the conserved cysteine through the conserved F or W. Fields, in order: CDR3 length, D gene, J gene, V gene, CDR3 protein. The D gene is left open where the match is weak.

>16|.|TRBJ1-1|TRBV20-1
CSAMTQRGSINTEAFF
>12|.|TRBJ2-3|TRBV12-3/TRBV12-4
CASSSTVVPQYF
>13|.|TRBJ1-1|TRBV7-6
CASSLRSGSEAFF
>16|TRBD1|TRBJ2-3|TRBV5-1
CASSGAGGIDTDTQYF
>16|.|TRBJ2-7|TRBV12-3/TRBV12-4
CASSLGLLNGFYEQYF
>17|TRBD2|TRBJ2-5|TRBV5-1
CASSLDPSGGAGGTQYF
>14|TRBD2|TRBJ2-3|TRBV7-2
CASSPTSGSLTQYF
>14|.|TRBJ2-3|TRBV24-1
CATSDSWGTDTQYF
>14|.|TRBJ1-1|TRBV5-6
CASSLTDLNTEAFF
>14|TRBD2|TRBJ2-1|TRBV27
CASGPGLVLNEQFF
>14|.|TRBJ2-7|TRBV11-2
CASSPQGGLYEQYF
>17|.|TRBJ2-3|TRBV25-1
CASSGPTRTSSTDTQYF
>15|TRBD1|TRBJ1-5|TRBV20-1
CSARDQGGGTGSQHF
>15|TRBD1|TRBJ1-1|TRBV5-1
CASSTGQGATTEAFF
>14|TRBD1|TRBJ1-2|TRBV11-2
CASSRDRGGYGYTF